This TCR beta chain was profiled in a study of T cells in Graves' hyperthyroidism and ophthalmopathy (dated by TCRdb to the late 2010s). Concerning the study at large: Peripheral blood was collected at initial diagnosis, before any treatment. To identify TCR V-J signatures that set the groups apart, the researchers used a discovery cohort of 100 patients, made up of under 45 with Graves' ophthalmopathy and around 58 with stable Graves' hyperthyroidism. Whether ophthalmopathy could be predicted prospectively was tested in an independent validation cohort made up of 18 to 20 hyperthyroidism patients plus 17 patients who later progressed to ophthalmopathy. The 90 to 100 discovery patients were randomly split 7:3 into training and test sets. The study also compared thyroid tissue and blood T-cell repertoires from more than 5 Graves' hyperthyroidism patients. After blood sampling, hyperthyroidism patients were treated with methimazole at a starting dose of 30 mg daily, and ophthalmopathy patients were treated with high-dose intravenous methylprednisolone. The paper describes TCR Vbeta CDR3 sequencing of 135 peripheral blood samples, made up of 43 ophthalmopathy patients, 70 to 75 hyperthyroidism patients and around 17 progressor patients. Beyond this particular receptor, the publication reports: No statistical method was used to set the sample size in advance, and investigators knew the group allocation. Blood samples also contained most of the expanded thyroid clonotypes (frequency above 0.001), which suggests that blood repertoires may reflect thyroid immune responses. A 13 V-J signature model separated ophthalmopathy from stable hyperthyroidism, with roughly 88% sensitivity and approximately 81% specificity in cross-validation and 80%/75% in testing. In validation, the model predicted progression to ophthalmopathy a median of approximately 6.6 months before onset, with around 70% sensitivity and more than 72% specificity.

Relative to germline, V is 1 base shorter and J is 2 bases shorter, with 5 bases between their ends. The germline V gene (reference sequence) yields MNHEY for CDR1 and SMNVEV for CDR2. From its cysteine to its phenylalanine, the CDR3 spans 13 amino acids. CDR3 DNA is the only sequence kept; it has 39 bases, read in frame from the first base. Hyperthyroidism patients were aged 18 to 65 years and newly diagnosed, with disease duration of less than 2 months. The study excluded patients with uncontrolled infections, other autoimmune diseases, pregnancy or lactation. Diagnoses were based on clinical symptoms, serum thyroxine and TRAb, thyroid ultrasound and orbital computed tomography. Blood from progressor patients was collected at the time of first diagnosis with hyperthyroidism, before any ophthalmopathy symptoms had appeared. Ficoll-Paque density gradient centrifugation was used to isolate PBMCs from 8 to 10 ml of fresh peripheral blood. Progressor patients were initially diagnosed with Graves' hyperthyroidism and developed ophthalmopathy during follow-up. Total RNA was extracted using Trizol reagent, and RNA quality was assessed on an Agilent 2100 Bioanalyzer.

This clonotype appeared a few times. Its antigen specificity is not known. Nothing much larger sits one base from this clone, and base qualities are not available. The TCR beta CDR3 regions were amplified from RNA transcripts. A first-round RT-PCR of the TCR CDR3 used the HTBI primer set with the Qiagen OneStep RT-PCR kit. A second multiplex PCR round built the libraries, followed by size selection and purification. Paired-end sequencing of the libraries was performed with 100 bp reads on an Illumina HiSeq2000. The paper's processing steps were these. Raw data were processed with SOAPnuke, discarding reads with adapters, uncalled bases, mean Phred below 15, or no exact constant-primer or identifier match. COPE v1.2.5 was used to merge the high-quality paired reads, and each unique nucleotide sequence was defined as a clonotype. MiTCR v1.1 was used to align clonotypes to the IMGT TRBV, TRBD and TRBJ reference segments. The analysis was restricted to V-J combinations with a frequency above 0.0001, which together covered 99% to 99.2% of the repertoires. The TCS score was defined as the ratio of F50 (clonal expansion) to E x V (chaos), calculated using BLOSUM62-based TCRdist between CDR3 peptides within each V-J. Welch's t-statistics and random forest reduced roughly 500 V-J features to 10 to 15, which were used in a naive Bayes classifier (R e1071). TCRdb reran the public reads through fastp at Q25 and MiXCR, keeping productive beta chains. Each CDR3 protein gets just one entry, which takes the most common genes and DNA from the rows behind it. These V and J calls rely on TCRdb rather than the paper's analysis. Counted in this sample were hundreds of thousands of distinct CDR3 sequences; approximately 26% of them appeared once. The ten most abundant clones make up about a quarter of the sample.

This receptor was obtained from a man in his forties with Graves' hyperthyroidism that later progressed to Graves' ophthalmopathy. The sequenced sample was blood. The sequence joins TRBV27 to TRBJ2-5, with the D segment identity uncertain. The nucleotide sequence reads as follows: TGTGCCAGCAGTTTATTTGCACAAGAGACCCAGTACTTC. Its coded protein is CASSLFAQETQYF.